The rows below give T cell receptor beta chains drawn from one sample of a study of T cell responses to AZD1222 COVID-19 vaccine. Clones were sequenced by immunoSEQ multiplex PCR, and TCRdb holds only the in-frame ones, with some missing. Among 85,000 to 90,000 clones listed, 85% to 90% were seen once. The specimen comprised peripheral blood, sampled 28 days after the second AZD1222 dose. The receptors come from an adult who received the AZD1222 COVID-19 vaccine. Both conserved end residues are trimmed from each CDR3. Fields, in order: V gene, clone size, J gene, CDR3 protein. Where a row states a size, it is once, few, many or the class of an expanded clone; other rows omit it.

TRBV10-1	once	TRBJ2-1	ASSDFQSSYNEQF
TRBV5-1	few	TRBJ2-2	ASSFMRSNTGELF
TRBV29-1	.	TRBJ2-3	SVVRTSLPDTQY
TRBV11-2	.	TRBJ2-1	ASSSFGGRGGGSEQF
TRBV18	once	TRBJ2-7	ASSGTSGGEQY
TRBV7-9	.	TRBJ1-5	ASSPQGSQPQH
TRBV6-5	.	TRBJ1-1	ASSYETANTEAF
TRBV19	.	TRBJ2-4	ASTATGGRNIQY
TRBV3-1/TRBV3-2	.	TRBJ1-3	ASSQGQGTSIY
TRBV12-3/TRBV12-4	.	TRBJ1-5	ASSLTWNQPQH
TRBV30	.	TRBJ2-7	AWSTKVGGSYEQY
TRBV12-3/TRBV12-4	.	TRBJ1-2	ASSRQGVYGYT
TRBV3-1/TRBV3-2	.	TRBJ2-5	ASSQPLSSGETQY
TRBV7-3	.	TRBJ1-1	ASSLQGLMNTEAF
TRBV4-1	.	TRBJ1-1	ASSQDRDNTEAF